This is a list of T cell receptor beta chains from one sample in a study of monozygotic twins with inflammatory bowel disease. TCRdb re-called the 5' RACE reads and shows each CDR3 protein once, DNA omitted. The sample table includes under 350,000 distinct CDR3 sequences. The sample taken for sequencing was blood. These TCRs come from a human donor with ulcerative colitis or Crohn's disease, or a healthy co-twin of an affected twin (not recorded which). Each CDR3 is given with its conserved first and last residue.

J gene | CDR3 length | V gene | CDR3 protein
TRBJ2-1 | 15 | TRBV11-1 | CASSMDRGVHNEQFF
TRBJ1-2 | 14 | TRBV7-9 | CASSLALSSRGYTF
TRBJ2-5 | 14 | TRBV5-1 | CASSLETMWETQYF
TRBJ2-3 | 15 | TRBV20-1 | CSALPGLADTDTQYF
TRBJ2-5 | 13 | TRBV20-1 | CSALDRVGETQYF
TRBJ2-7 | 15 | TRBV29-1 | CSVEGRGGLSSEQYF
TRBJ1-1 | 12 | TRBV20-1 | CSAPRSNTEAFF
TRBJ2-2 | 14 | TRBV7-2 | CASIGGLNTGELFF
TRBJ2-7 | 12 | TRBV20-1 | CSARDSSYEQYF
TRBJ1-1 | 14 | TRBV20-1 | CSATQAGENTEAFF
TRBJ2-5 | 14 | TRBV29-1 | CSAPLGQGQETQYF
TRBJ2-2 | 16 | TRBV28 | CASSFTQTPRAGELFF
TRBJ2-5 | 12 | TRBV20-1 | CSARASKETQYF
TRBJ1-3 | 13 | TRBV30 | CAWSIASGNTIYF
TRBJ2-2 | 15 | TRBV12-3/TRBV12-4 | CASSPGKGSTGELFF
TRBJ2-3 | 11 | TRBV7-2 | CASSLGVPQYF
TRBJ2-7 | 13 | TRBV15 | CATSRGFFYEQYF
TRBJ1-4 | 14 | TRBV5-1 | CASTLGTANEKLFF
TRBJ2-7 | 14 | TRBV20-1 | CSADSLDISYEQYF
TRBJ1-2 | 16 | TRBV11-2 | CASSHTGQGGYYGYTF
TRBJ2-7 | 14 | TRBV5-1 | CASSRGTGFYEQYF
TRBJ2-4 | 12 | TRBV6-5 | CASTGLQNIQYF
TRBJ2-4 | 15 | TRBV9 | CASSVGYREKNIQYF
TRBJ1-6 | 16 | TRBV10-3 | CAISEPSPGLSSPLHF
TRBJ2-1 | 16 | TRBV6-4 | CASSLLSGSSYNEQFF
TRBJ2-7 | 12 | TRBV27 | CASSQRLGEQYF
TRBJ2-6 | 15 | TRBV7-9 | CASSLVAPGANVLTF
TRBJ2-1 | 15 | TRBV18 | CASSTRWGRHNEQFF
TRBJ2-2 | 15 | TRBV27 | CASSVGQGGVRELFF
TRBJ1-6 | 12 | TRBV20-1 | CSASPRDHGLHF
TRBJ2-6 | 19 | TRBV27 | CASSPNWGQSRSGANVLTF
TRBJ2-7 | 16 | TRBV11-2 | CASSLVSSGGSYEQYF
TRBJ2-7 | 14 | TRBV4-3 | CASSQAGAHYEQYF
TRBJ1-5 | 15 | TRBV4-2 | CASSQDVQGNQPQHF
TRBJ1-5 | 18 | TRBV18 | CASSPPVGGEPSNQPQHF